This TCR beta chain was recovered during a study of blood T cell repertoires in COVID-19. Across the study: The United States, Italy and Spain provided the acute and convalescent COVID-19 samples. PBMCs, B-cell-depleted T cells, or T cells provided the cDNA or gDNA that made up the material.

The V gene's germline CDR1 is MDHEN and CDR2 SYDVKM. The junction had 10 bases not matched to a gene; V was cut back by 5 bases and J by 0 bases. The CDR3 sequence is 17 residues long. As handled by the study authors: Estimation of nucleated cell counts relied on the amplification of reference gene primers. The protocol was immunoSEQ multiplex PCR, while the TCRdb copy is restricted to in-frame clones and leaves out a portion. The DNA gave D and trimming, while V, J and clone size come from that table. The profile shows 55,000 to 75,000 clones, under 90% of them singletons. This sequence was found in a man between 70 and 80 years old who had recovered from COVID-19. The gene calls are TRBV28 and TRBJ1-5; 7 bases align to TRBD1. What was sequenced was peripheral blood. This CDR3 reads CASSPPDRKYSNQPQHF. CDR3 coding DNA: TGTGCCAGCAGTCCCCCGGACAGGAAGTATAGCAATCAGCCCCAGCATTTT.